This is a list of T cell receptor beta chains from one sample in a study of immune evolution from preneoplasia to lung adenocarcinoma. Measured with immunoSEQ multiplex PCR; TCRdb has only the in-frame clones, and not every one. In the table there are about 10,000 clones, around 87% of which are singletons. Sequences were obtained from FFPE invasive lung adenocarcinoma tissue. The receptor source for this set is a person in their 70s with invasive lung adenocarcinoma. CDR3s include the opening cysteine and the closing phenylalanine or tryptophan. A D gene is named only where the DNA matches it firmly. Clone size, where shown, is once, few, many, or a class for clones that have expanded.

TRBV30	TRBD1	TRBJ2-7	-	CAWGGDRAHEQYF	TGTGCCTGGGGGGGGGACAGGGCCCACGAGCAGTACTTC
TRBV1	-	TRBJ2-1	-	CTSRGNEQFF	TGCACCAGCAGGGGCAATGAGCAGTTCTTC
TRBV5-6	-	TRBJ1-2	-	CASSRTSYYGYTF	TGTGCCAGCAGCCGGACCTCCTACTATGGCTACACCTTC
TRBV28	TRBD1	TRBJ2-2	-	CASSSGGQNTGELFF	TGTGCCAGCAGTTCAGGGGGCCAGAACACCGGGGAGCTGTTTTTT
TRBV28	TRBD1	TRBJ1-5	once	CASSVTTGGLNQPQHF	TGTGCCAGCAGTGTTACGACAGGGGGCCTCAATCAGCCCCAGCATTTT
TRBV28	-	TRBJ1-5	-	CASSFRADYSNQPQHF	TGTGCCAGCAGTTTTCGGGCAGACTATAGCAATCAGCCCCAGCATTTT
TRBV7-6	-	TRBJ2-5	-	CASSLGEQETQYF	TGTGCCAGCAGCTTGGGAGAGCAAGAGACCCAGTACTTC
TRBV28	-	TRBJ2-3	-	CASSLGVRNTQYF	TGTGCCAGCAGTTTAGGGGTCAGGAATACGCAGTATTTT
TRBV25-1	TRBD2	TRBJ2-7	-	CASSPHLAGYEQYF	TGTGCCAGCAGTCCTCACCTAGCGGGATACGAGCAGTACTTC
TRBV6-4	-	TRBJ1-2	-	CASSASKENYGYTF	TGTGCCAGCAGTGCCTCCAAGGAAAACTATGGCTACACCTTC
TRBV5-6	-	TRBJ2-5	-	CASSPQGPGGETQYF	TGTGCCAGCAGCCCCCAGGGCCCTGGGGGAGAGACCCAGTACTTC
TRBV7-2	TRBD1	TRBJ1-5	-	CASSLLGTGAYQPQHF	TGTGCCAGCAGCTTACTCGGGACAGGGGCTTACCAGCCCCAGCATTTT
TRBV4-1	TRBD1	TRBJ2-5	-	CASSQGGQGLETQYF	TGCGCCAGCAGCCAAGGGGGACAGGGGCTGGAGACCCAGTACTTC
TRBV9	-	TRBJ1-1	-	CASSANHNTEAFF	TGTGCCAGCAGCGCCAACCATAACACTGAAGCTTTCTTT
TRBV2	-	TRBJ1-1	-	CASSEGGSDTEAFF	TGTGCCAGCAGTGAAGGGGGCTCGGACACTGAAGCTTTCTTT
TRBV25-1	-	TRBJ1-4	-	CASSDLGGQRKLFF	TGTGCCAGCAGTGACCTAGGAGGACAACGAAAACTGTTTTTT
TRBV6-5	-	TRBJ1-1	-	CASSRPNTEAFF	TGTGCCAGCAGCCGACCGAACACTGAAGCTTTCTTT
TRBV30	TRBD1	TRBJ1-5	-	CAWRDRVGSNQPQHF	TGTGCCTGGAGGGACAGGGTGGGGAGCAATCAGCCCCAGCATTTT
TRBV7-8	TRBD1	TRBJ2-2	-	CASKGQGAIGELFF	TGTGCCAGCAAGGGACAGGGGGCGATCGGGGAGCTGTTTTTT
TRBV2	-	TRBJ2-1	-	CAKSGTIGNEQFF	TGTGCCAAATCCGGGACAATTGGCAATGAGCAGTTCTTC
TRBV18	TRBD1	TRBJ1-1	-	CASSSGQGMTEAFF	TGTGCCAGCTCATCCGGACAGGGGATGACTGAAGCTTTCTTT
TRBV9	TRBD2	TRBJ2-7	-	CASSVGSGASYEQYF	TGTGCCAGCAGCGTAGGAAGCGGGGCCTCCTACGAGCAGTACTTC
TRBV10-3	-	TRBJ1-2	once	CAISESGAGGYTF	TGTGCCATCAGTGAGTCTGGAGCGGGTGGCTACACCTTC
TRBV7-9	-	TRBJ1-3	-	CASSPTVSGNTIYF	TGTGCCAGCAGCCCGACGGTCTCTGGAAACACCATATATTTT